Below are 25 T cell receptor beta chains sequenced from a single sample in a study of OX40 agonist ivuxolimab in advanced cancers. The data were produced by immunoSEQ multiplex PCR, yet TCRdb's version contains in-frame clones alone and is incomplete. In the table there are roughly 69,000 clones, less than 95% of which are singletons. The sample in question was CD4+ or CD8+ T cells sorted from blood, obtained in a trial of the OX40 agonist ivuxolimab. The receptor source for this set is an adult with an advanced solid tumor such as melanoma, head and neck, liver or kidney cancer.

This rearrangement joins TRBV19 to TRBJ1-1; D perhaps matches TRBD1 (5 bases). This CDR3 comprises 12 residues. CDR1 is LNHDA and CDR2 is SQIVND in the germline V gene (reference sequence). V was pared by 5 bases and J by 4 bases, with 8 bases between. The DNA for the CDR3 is TGTGCCAGTAGTGCAGGGTCCACTGAAGCTTTCTTT. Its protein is CASSAGSTEAFF.

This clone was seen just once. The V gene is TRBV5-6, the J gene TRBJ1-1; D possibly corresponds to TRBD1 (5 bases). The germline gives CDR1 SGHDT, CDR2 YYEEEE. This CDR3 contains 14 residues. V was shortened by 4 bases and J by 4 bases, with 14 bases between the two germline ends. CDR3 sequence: CASSAGGVVTEAFF. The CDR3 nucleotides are TGTGCCAGCAGCGCGGGGGGAGTGGTCACTGAAGCTTTCTTT.

The CDR3 sequence: CASSLSRGGRNEQYF. In nucleotides, the CDR3 is TGTGCCAGCAGTCTCTCCCGGGGGGGGCGCAACGAGCAGTACTTC. J is TRBJ2-7 and V is TRBV6-6; TRBD2 matches 8 bases. This CDR3 spans 15 amino acids. Per germline, CDR1 MNHNY and CDR2 SVGAGI (reference sequence). J lost 5 bases, V lost 5 bases, and 11 bases had no gene match.

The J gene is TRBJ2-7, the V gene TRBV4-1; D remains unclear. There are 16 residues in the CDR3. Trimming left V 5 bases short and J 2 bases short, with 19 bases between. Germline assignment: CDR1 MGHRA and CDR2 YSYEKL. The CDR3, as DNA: TGCGCCAGCAGCATCACGCCGACCCGGATAACCTACGAGCAGTACTTC. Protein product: CASSITPTRITYEQYF.

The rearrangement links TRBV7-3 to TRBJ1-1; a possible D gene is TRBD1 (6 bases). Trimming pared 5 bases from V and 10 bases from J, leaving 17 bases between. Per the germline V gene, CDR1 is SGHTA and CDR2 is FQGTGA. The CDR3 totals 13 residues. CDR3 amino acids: CASSPRGGRGAFF. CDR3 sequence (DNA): TGTGCCAGCAGCCCCCGCGGGGGCAGGGGAGCTTTCTTT.

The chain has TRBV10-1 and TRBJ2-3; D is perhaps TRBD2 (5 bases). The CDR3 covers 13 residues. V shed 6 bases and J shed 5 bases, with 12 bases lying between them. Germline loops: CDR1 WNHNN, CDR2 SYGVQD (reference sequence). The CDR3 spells CASRDSGIDTQYF. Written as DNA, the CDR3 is TGCGCCAGCAGGGACTCGGGAATAGATACGCAGTATTTT.

The CDR3 is CASTRSEGSEQYF. The CDR3 DNA reads TGTGCCAGCACCCGCAGCGAAGGCTCCGAGCAGTACTTC. The rearrangement joins TRBV6-6 to TRBJ2-7, with D unclear. Trimming pared 7 bases from V and 6 bases from J, leaving 16 bases between. The CDR3 has 13 amino acids. Germline CDR1 is MNHNY and CDR2 is SVGAGI (reference sequence).

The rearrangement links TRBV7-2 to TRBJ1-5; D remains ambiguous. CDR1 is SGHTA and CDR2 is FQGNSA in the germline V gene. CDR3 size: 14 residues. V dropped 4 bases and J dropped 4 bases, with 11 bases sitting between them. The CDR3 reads CASSSLGGNQPQHF. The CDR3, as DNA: TGTGCCAGCAGCTCGTTAGGAGGGAATCAGCCCCAGCATTTT.

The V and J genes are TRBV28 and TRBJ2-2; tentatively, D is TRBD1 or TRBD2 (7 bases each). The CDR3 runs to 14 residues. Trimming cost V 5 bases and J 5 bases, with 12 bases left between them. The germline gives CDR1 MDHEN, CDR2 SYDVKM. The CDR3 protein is CASSRQGGTGELFF. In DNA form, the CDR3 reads TGTGCCAGCAGTAGACAGGGAGGGACCGGGGAGCTGTTTTTT.

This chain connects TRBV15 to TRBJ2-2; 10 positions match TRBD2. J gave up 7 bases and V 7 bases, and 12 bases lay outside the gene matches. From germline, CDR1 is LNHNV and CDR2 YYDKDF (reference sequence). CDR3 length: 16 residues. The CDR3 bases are TGTGCCACCAAGAGCGCGGGACTAGCGATAGGCGGGGAGCTGTTTTTT. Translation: CATKSAGLAIGGELFF.

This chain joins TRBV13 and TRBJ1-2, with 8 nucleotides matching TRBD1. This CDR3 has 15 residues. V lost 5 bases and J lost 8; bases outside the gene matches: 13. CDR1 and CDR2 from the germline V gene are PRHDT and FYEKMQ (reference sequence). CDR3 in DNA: TGTGCCAGCAGCACCTCCGGGACAGGAAGTTGGGGCTACACCTTC. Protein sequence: CASSTSGTGSWGYTF.

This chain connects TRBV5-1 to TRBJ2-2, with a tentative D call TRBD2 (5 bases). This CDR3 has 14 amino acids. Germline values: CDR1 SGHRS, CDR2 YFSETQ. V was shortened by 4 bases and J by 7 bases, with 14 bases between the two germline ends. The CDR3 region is CASSLVLEGGELFF. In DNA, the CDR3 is TGCGCCAGCAGCCTCGTGCTAGAGGGCGGGGAGCTGTTTTTT. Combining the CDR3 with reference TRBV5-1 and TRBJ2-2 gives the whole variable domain KAGVTQTPRYLIKTRGQQVTLSCSPISGHRSVSWYQQTPGQGLQFLFEYFSETQRNKGNFPGRFSGRQFSNSRSEMNVSTLELGDSALYLCASSLVLEGGELFFGEGSRLTVL.

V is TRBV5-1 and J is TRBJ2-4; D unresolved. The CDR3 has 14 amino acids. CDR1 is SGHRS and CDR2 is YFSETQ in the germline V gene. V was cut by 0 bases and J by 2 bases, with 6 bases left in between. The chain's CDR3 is CASSLEWSKNIQYF. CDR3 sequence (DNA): TGCGCCAGCAGCTTGGAGTGGTCCAAAAACATTCAGTACTTC.

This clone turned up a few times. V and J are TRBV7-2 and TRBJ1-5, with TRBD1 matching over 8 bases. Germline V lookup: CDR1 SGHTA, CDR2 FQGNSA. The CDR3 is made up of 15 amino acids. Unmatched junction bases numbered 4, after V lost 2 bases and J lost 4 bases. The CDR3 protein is CASSLWGTGNQPQHF. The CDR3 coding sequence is TGTGCCAGCAGCTTATGGGGGACAGGAAATCAGCCCCAGCATTTT.

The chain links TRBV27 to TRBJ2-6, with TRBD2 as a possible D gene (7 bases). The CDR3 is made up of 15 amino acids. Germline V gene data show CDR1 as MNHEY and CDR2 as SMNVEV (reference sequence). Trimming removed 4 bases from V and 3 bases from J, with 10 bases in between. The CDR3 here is CASSWGGGGANVLTF. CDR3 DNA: TGTGCCAGCAGTTGGGGGGGCGGTGGGGCCAACGTCCTGACTTTC.

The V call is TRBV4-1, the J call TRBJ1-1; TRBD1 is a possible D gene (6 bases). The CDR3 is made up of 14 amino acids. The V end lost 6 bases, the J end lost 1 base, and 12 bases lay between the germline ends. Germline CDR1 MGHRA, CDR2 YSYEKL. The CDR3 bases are TGCGCCAGCAGTCCCCAGACAGGGAACACTGAAGCTTTCTTT. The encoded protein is CASSPQTGNTEAFF.

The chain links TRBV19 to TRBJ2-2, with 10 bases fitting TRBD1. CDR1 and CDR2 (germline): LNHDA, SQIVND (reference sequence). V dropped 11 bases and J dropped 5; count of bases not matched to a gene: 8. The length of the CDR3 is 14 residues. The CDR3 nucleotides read TGTGCCTCCCGGGGACAGGGGAGTACCGGGGAGCTGTTTTTT. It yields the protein CASRGQGSTGELFF.

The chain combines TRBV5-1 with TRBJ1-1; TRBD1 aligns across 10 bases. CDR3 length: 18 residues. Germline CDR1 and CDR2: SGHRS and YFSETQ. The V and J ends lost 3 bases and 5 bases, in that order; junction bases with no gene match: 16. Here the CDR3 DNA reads TGCGCCAGCAGCTCCCCGGGACAGGGGCCCTTGAAAAGGACTGAAGCTTTCTTT. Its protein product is CASSSPGQGPLKRTEAFF.

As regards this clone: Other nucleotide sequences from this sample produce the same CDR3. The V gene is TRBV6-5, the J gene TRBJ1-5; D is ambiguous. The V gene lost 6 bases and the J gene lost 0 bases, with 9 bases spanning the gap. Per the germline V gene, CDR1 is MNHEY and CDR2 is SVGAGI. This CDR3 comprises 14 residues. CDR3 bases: TGTGCCAGCAGCGCGACCGATAGCAATCAGCCCCAGCATTTT. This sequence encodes CASSATDSNQPQHF.

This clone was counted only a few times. The CDR3 is CASSGQDQETQYF. DNA of the CDR3: TGCGCCAGCAGCGGGCAGGACCAAGAGACCCAGTACTTC. V usage is TRBV5-1 and J usage is TRBJ2-5; D remains unclear. CDR3 length: 13 amino acids. Trimming cost V 4 bases and J 0 bases, with 7 bases left between them. The germline CDR1 and CDR2 sequences are SGHRS and YFSETQ. Looking up the rest from reference TRBV5-1 and TRBJ2-5 gives the full variable domain: KAGVTQTPRYLIKTRGQQVTLSCSPISGHRSVSWYQQTPGQGLQFLFEYFSETQRNKGNFPGRFSGRQFSNSRSEMNVSTLELGDSALYLCASSGQDQETQYFGPGTRLLVL.

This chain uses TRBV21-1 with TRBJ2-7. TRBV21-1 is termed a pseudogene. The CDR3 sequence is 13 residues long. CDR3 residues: CASSKVKKYEQYF. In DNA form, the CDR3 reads TGTGCCAGCAGCAAAGTAAAGAAATACGAGCAGTACTTC.

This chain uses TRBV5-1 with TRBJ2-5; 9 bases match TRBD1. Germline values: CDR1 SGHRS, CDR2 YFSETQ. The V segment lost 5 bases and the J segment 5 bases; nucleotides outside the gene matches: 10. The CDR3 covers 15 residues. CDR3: CASSPSTGGRETQYF. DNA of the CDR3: TGCGCCAGCAGTCCCTCGACAGGGGGTAGGGAGACCCAGTACTTC.

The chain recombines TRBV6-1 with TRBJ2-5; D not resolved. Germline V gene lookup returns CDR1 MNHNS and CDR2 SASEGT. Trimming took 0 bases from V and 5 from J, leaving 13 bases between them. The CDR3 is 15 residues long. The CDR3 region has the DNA TGTGCCAGCAGTGAAGCCCTCCATCGGGTGGAGACCCAGTACTTC. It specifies CASSEALHRVETQYF.

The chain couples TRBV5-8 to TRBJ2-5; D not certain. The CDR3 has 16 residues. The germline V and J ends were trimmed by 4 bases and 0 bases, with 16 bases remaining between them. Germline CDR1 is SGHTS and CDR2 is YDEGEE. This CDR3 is CASSPWRLGYQETQYF. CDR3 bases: TGTGCCAGCAGCCCCTGGCGCTTGGGGTACCAAGAGACCCAGTACTTC.

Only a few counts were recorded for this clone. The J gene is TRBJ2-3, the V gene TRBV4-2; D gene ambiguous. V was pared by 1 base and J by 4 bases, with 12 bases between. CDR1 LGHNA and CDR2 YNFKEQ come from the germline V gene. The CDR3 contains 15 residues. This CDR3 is CASSQVSRTADTQYF. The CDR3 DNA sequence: TGTGCCAGCAGCCAAGTGTCCAGAACAGCAGATACGCAGTATTTT.